This TCR beta chain derives from a study of blood T cell repertoires in COVID-19. Germline V gene sequence: CDR1 SNHLY, CDR2 FYNNEI. Trimming removed 6 bases from V and 2 bases from J; junction bases left unmatched: 5. The CDR3 totals 15 residues. Assay: immunoSEQ multiplex PCR; the TCRdb copy retains only in-frame clones and omits some. Of roughly 420,000 clones in the sample, more than 75% were seen once. All enrollees were about 18 to 95 years old and from about two dozen US areas. This clone was observed a single time. Sequencing was done on a sample of PBMCs or T cells enriched from blood (not recorded which). The sequence derives from a woman aged 25 to 45 with acute COVID-19. The J gene is TRBJ1-5, the V gene TRBV2; 9 bases are a match to TRBD1. The DNA of the CDR3 is TGTGCCAGCAGAGGGGGACAGGGCGGCAATCAGCCCCAGCATTTT. Its protein is CASRGGQGGNQPQHF.